This T cell receptor (beta chain) was recorded in a study of OX40 agonist ivuxolimab in advanced cancers. Regarding the study in general: Ivuxolimab was a fully human IgG2 agonistic monoclonal antibody targeting the costimulatory receptor OX40 (CD134). Intravenous ivuxolimab was administered to patients every 2 weeks at six dose levels: 0.01, 0.1, 0.3, 1.5, 3 and 10 mg/kg. Among the approximately 54 dose-escalation patients, roughly 20 had hepatocellular carcinoma, 15 or so melanoma, 9 renal cell carcinoma and 9 head and neck cancer. In the dose-escalation cohort, 82.7% of patients were male, and the mean age was approximately 60 years, with a range of about 23 to 85. Patients were allowed to have had prior anti-PD-1, anti-PD-L1 or anti-CTLA-4 therapy, and around 40% of the dose-escalation patients had previously received checkpoint inhibitors. Three dose-escalation patients achieved partial responses, one with hepatocellular carcinoma and two with cutaneous melanoma. Peripheral TCRbeta sequencing aimed to test whether ivuxolimab altered TCR sequence diversity and caused clonal T-cell expansion. The paper covers the monotherapy dose-escalation part of the phase I ivuxolimab trial, which included N ≈ 50 patients.

The study at large found these results: The antigen specificity of the peripheral T cells that underwent clonal expansion was not determined. Low levels of normalized T-cell clonal expansion were also shown by some nonresponding patients. Partial responders in the 0.1-3.0 mg/kg groups had among the lowest normalized peripheral clonal expansion, especially among CD8+ T cells. After ivuxolimab, CD8+ T cells had more expanded clones than CD4+ T cells on average. At doses of 0.1 to 3.0 mg/kg, clonal expansion of both CD4+ and CD8+ T cells in blood was seen between baseline and week 6.

Patients with autoimmune disease history or receiving systemic immunosuppression were excluded from the trial. Peripheral blood for TCR sequencing was drawn from every dose cohort at baseline, at cycle 4 day 1 and at cycle 7 day 1. The samples were taken from a phase I, first-in-human, multicenter, open-label dose-escalation trial of ivuxolimab. Adults with locally advanced or metastatic head and neck squamous cell, hepatocellular, melanoma or renal cell carcinoma were enrolled in the trial. Before TCR sequencing, CD4+ T cells and CD8+ T cells from peripheral blood were sorted into separate populations. As regards this clone: The clone's antigen remains unknown. Base qualities are not at hand, and no much larger clone is one base apart.

To sequence the TCRbeta CDR3 region, genomic DNA was isolated from the sorted cells. The immunoSEQ Assay was used for sequencing of TCRbeta CDR3 regions. TCRdb's version of the immuneACCESS table is confined to in-frame rearrangements and falls short of the full clone set. An unresolved V gene accounts for under half of the shortfall where checked; the remainder is of unknown origin. This sample comprises tens of thousands of clones, roughly 86% of them detected only once. The ten largest make up under 0.8% of the sample. In the germline V gene, CDR1 corresponds to SGHNT and CDR2 to YENEEA. The CDR3 measures 14 amino acids from cysteine to phenylalanine. Of all the DNA, just the CDR3 is kept, 42 bases in frame from base 1. The germline ends are 10 bases apart after V is trimmed by 0 bases and J by 10 bases.

The receptor was derived from an adult with an advanced solid tumor such as melanoma, head and neck, liver or kidney cancer. The sequences come from CD4+ or CD8+ T cells sorted from blood, collected in a trial of the OX40 agonist ivuxolimab. The rearrangement joined TRBV11-3 to TRBJ1-6; the D gene lacks a confident call. The sequenced DNA is TGTGCCAGCAGCTTAGATGGCTCTAGGTCACCCCTCCACTTT. Its protein reads: CASSLDGSRSPLHF.